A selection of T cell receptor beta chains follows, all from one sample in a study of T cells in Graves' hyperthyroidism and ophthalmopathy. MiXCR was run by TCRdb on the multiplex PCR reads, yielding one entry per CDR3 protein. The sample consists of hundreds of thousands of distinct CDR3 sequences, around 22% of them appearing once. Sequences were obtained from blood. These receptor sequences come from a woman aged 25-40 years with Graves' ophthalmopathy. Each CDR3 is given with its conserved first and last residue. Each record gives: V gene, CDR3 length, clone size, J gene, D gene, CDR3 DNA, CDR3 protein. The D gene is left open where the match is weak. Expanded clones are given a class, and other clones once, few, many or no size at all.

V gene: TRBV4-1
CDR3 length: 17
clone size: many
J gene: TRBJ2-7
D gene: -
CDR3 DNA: TGCGCCAGCAGCCAAGATCCGTCCCGGGATACATCCTACGAGCAGTACTTC
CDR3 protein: CASSQDPSRDTSYEQYF

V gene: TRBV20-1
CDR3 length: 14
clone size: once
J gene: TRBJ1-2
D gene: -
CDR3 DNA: TGCAGTGCTGCCCGCAGGGGCCTCGGGCTTGGCTACACCTTC
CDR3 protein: CSAARRGLGLGYTF

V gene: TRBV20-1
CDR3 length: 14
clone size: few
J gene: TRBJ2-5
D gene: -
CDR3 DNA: TGCAGTGCTAGAGGACTTGGGGGCCAAGAGACCCAGTACTTC
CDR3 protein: CSARGLGGQETQYF

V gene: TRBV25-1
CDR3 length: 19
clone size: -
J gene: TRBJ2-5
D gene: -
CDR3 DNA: TGTGCCAGCAGTGAGAACCCCAAGCTTTTGGACCCCCGACAAGAGACCCAGTACTTC
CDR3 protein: CASSENPKLLDPRQETQYF

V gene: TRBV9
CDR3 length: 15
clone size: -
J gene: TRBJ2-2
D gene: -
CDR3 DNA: TGTGCCAGCAGCGTAGAGGTCAAGCCCACCGGGGAGCTGTTTTTT
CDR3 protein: CASSVEVKPTGELFF

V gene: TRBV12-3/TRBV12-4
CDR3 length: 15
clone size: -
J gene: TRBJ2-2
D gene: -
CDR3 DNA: TGTGCCAGCAGTTTAGTACGGACAGACACCGGGGAGCTGTTTTTT
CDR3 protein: CASSLVRTDTGELFF

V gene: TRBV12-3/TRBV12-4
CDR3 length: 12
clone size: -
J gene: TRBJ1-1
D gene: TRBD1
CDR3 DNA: TGTGCCAGCAGACAACAGGGGGCGAGAGCTTTCTTT
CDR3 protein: CASRQQGARAFF

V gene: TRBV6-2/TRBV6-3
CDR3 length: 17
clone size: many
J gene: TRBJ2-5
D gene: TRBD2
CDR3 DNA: TGTGCCAGCAGTCCACGGACTAGCGGGATGCCTAAAGAGACCCAGTACTTC
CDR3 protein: CASSPRTSGMPKETQYF

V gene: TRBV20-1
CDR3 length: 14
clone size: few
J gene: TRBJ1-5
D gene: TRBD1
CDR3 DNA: TGCAGTGCTAGCACCGGGACAGGCTATCAGCCCCAGCATTTT
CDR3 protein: CSASTGTGYQPQHF

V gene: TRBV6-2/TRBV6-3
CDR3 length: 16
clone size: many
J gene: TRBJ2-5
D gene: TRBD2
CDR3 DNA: TGTGCCAGCAAACCGGGACTAGCGGGGGGTTGGGAGACCCAGTACTTC
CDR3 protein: CASKPGLAGGWETQYF

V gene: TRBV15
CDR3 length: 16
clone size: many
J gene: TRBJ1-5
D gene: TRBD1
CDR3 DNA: TGTGCCACCAGCATGAGACAGGGGGCATTGGGTCAGCCCCAGCATTTT
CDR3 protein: CATSMRQGALGQPQHF

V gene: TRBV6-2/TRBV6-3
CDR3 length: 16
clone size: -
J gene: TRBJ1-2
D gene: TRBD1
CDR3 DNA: TGTGCCAGCAGTCCCTTATGGACAGGATCTAACTATGGCTACACCTTC
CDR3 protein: CASSPLWTGSNYGYTF

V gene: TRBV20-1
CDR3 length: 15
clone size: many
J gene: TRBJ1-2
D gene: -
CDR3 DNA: TGCAGTGCTAGACCCCCGTGGATAGGAAACTATGGCTACACCTTC
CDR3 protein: CSARPPWIGNYGYTF

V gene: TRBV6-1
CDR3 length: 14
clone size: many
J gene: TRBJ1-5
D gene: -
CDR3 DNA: TGTGCCAGCAGTGTGTACCTGGGCAATCAGCCCCAGCATTTT
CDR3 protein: CASSVYLGNQPQHF

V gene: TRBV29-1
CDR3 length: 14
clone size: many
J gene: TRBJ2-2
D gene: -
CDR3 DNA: TGCAGCGCCGTGGGTGGGTCCGGCACCGGGGAGCTGTTTTTT
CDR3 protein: CSAVGGSGTGELFF

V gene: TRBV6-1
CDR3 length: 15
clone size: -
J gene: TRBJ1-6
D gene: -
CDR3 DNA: TGTGCCAGCAGTGAAGCCCCAGGGTTAAATTCACCCCTCCACTTT
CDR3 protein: CASSEAPGLNSPLHF

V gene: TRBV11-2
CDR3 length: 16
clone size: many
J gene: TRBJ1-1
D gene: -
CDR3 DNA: TGTGCCAGCAGCTTAAGACTCCCCGACAGTGACACTGAAGCTTTCTTT
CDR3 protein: CASSLRLPDSDTEAFF

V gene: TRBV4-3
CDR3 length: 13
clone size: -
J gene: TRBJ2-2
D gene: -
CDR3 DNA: TGCGCCAACAGCCAAGAGTACACCGGGGAGCTGTTTTTT
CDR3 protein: CANSQEYTGELFF

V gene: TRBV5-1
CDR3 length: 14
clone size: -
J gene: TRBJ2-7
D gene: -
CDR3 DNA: TGCGCCAGCAGCATCGACGGGAACTCCTACGAGCAGTACTTC
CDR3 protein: CASSIDGNSYEQYF

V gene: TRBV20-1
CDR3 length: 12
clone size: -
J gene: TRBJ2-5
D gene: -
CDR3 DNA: TGCAGTGCTAGTAAGCAACAAGAGACCCAGTACTTC
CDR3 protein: CSASKQQETQYF

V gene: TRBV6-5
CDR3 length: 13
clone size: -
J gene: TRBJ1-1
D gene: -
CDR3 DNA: TGTGCCAGCAGTTACCTGTCGGGGGCTGAAGCTTTCTTT
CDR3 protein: CASSYLSGAEAFF

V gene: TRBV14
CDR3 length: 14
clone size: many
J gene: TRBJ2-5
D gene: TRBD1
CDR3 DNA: TGTGCCAGCAGCCTTGGGACAGGGGAAAAGACCCAGTACTTC
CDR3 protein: CASSLGTGEKTQYF

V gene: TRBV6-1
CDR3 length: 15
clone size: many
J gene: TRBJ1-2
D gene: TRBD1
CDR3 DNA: TGTGCCAGCAGTGCACCGGGACAGGGGGCGAATGGCTACACCTTC
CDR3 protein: CASSAPGQGANGYTF

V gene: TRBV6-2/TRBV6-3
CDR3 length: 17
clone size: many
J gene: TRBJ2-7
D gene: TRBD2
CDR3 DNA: TGTGCCAGCAGTTACCCAACTAGCGGGGGGAACTCCTACGAGCAGTACTTC
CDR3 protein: CASSYPTSGGNSYEQYF

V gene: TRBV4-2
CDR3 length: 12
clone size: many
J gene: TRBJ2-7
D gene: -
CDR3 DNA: TGTGCCAGCAGCCAAGATCTAGAGAACCAGTACTTC
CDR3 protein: CASSQDLENQYF

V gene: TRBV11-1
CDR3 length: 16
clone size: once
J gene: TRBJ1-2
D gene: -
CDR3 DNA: TGTGCCAGCAGCTGGGCAGGACGAAGTCTATTCTATGGCTACACCTTC
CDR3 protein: CASSWAGRSLFYGYTF

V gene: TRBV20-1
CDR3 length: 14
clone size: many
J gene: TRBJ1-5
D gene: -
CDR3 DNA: TGCAGGGGGATGGGGCCTCGGCGCAATCAGCCCCAGCATTTT
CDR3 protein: CRGMGPRRNQPQHF

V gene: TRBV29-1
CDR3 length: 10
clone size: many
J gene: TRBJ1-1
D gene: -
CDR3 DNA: TGCAGCGTTGAAAGCACTGAAGCTTTCTTT
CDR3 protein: CSVESTEAFF

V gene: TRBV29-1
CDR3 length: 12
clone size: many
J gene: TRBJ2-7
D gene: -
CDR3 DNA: TGCAGCGTTGAAGAGGGAACGGACGAGCAGTACTTC
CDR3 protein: CSVEEGTDEQYF

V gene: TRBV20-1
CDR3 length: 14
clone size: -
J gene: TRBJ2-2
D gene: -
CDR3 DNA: TGCAGTGCTAGAGATTGGACAGACACCGGGGAGCTGTTTTTT
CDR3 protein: CSARDWTDTGELFF

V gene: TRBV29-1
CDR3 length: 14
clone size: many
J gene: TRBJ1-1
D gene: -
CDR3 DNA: TGCAGCGTTGATACAGGGTGGTTGGACACTGAAGCTTTCTTT
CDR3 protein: CSVDTGWLDTEAFF

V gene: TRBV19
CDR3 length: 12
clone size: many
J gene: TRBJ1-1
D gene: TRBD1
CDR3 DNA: TGTGCCACCAGGGGGTACAACACTGAAGCTTTCTTT
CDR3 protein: CATRGYNTEAFF

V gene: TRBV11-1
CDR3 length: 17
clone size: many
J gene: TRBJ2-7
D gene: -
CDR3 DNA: TGTGCCAGCAGCCAACCTTTGGAGGGGTGGGACACCTACGAGCAGTACTTC
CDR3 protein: CASSQPLEGWDTYEQYF

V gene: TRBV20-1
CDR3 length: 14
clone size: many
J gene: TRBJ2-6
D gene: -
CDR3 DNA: TGCAGTGCTAGATTCGGGTCTGGGGCCAACGTCCTGACTTTC
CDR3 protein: CSARFGSGANVLTF

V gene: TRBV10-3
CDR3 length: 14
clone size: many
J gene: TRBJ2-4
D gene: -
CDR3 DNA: TGTGCCATCGGCTCCGAGACTAACGAAAACATTCAGTACTTC
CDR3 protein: CAIGSETNENIQYF

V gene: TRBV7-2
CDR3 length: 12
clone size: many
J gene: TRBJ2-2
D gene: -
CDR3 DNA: TGTGCCTTCCCGGTGGGATCCGGGGAGCTGTTTTTT
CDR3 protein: CAFPVGSGELFF

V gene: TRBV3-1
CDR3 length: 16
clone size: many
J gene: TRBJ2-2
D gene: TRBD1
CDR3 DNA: TGTGCCAGCAGCCATCTCGGGACAGGGGTGACCGGGGAGCTGTTTTTT
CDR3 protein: CASSHLGTGVTGELFF

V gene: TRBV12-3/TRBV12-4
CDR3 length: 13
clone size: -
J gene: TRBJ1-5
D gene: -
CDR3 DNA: TGTGCCAGCAGTATGCACGGAGGGCAGCCCCAGCATTTT
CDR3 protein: CASSMHGGQPQHF

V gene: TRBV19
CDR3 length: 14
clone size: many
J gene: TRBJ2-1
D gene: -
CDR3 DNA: TGTGCCAGTAGTATAGTGGGGGGCCCCAATGAGCAGTTCTTC
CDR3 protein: CASSIVGGPNEQFF